A single TCR beta chain is shown here with its context. Its antigen is not identified. CDR3 length: 14 residues. Trimming removed 4 bases from V and 3 bases from J, with 13 bases in between. Germline values: CDR1 ENHRY, CDR2 SYGVKD. The protocol was immunoSEQ multiplex PCR, while the TCRdb copy is restricted to in-frame clones and leaves out a portion. Of 15,000 to 20,000 clones detected, approximately 79% appear once; the ten largest clones hold 14%. This sample stems from a study of OX40 agonist ivuxolimab in advanced cancers. Looking at the study overall: Hepatocellular carcinoma, melanoma, renal cell or head and neck cancer occurred in dose-escalation patients.

Study-wide results and caveats: Among some nonresponders, normalized T-cell clonal expansion was also low. On average, CD8+ T cells showed a greater number of expanded clones than CD4+. At 0.1 to 3.0 mg/kg and by week 6, clonal expansion occurred in CD4+ and CD8+ blood T cells.

The clonotype originates from an adult with an advanced solid tumor such as melanoma, head and neck, liver or kidney cancer. This specimen was CD4+ or CD8+ T cells sorted from blood, taken in a trial of the OX40 agonist ivuxolimab. V and J are TRBV10-3 and TRBJ2-7; TRBD1 is a possible D gene (5 bases). The CDR3 spells CAISARKGHYEQYF. Written as DNA, the CDR3 is TGTGCCATCAGTGCTCGGAAGGGGCACTACGAGCAGTACTTC.